Following are 14 T cell receptor beta chains from one sample sequenced in a study of T-cell reconstitution after alpha-beta-depleted transplantation in children. A TCRbeta library incorporating unique molecular identifiers was prepared. TCRdb used MiXCR to reprocess the PCR reads, holding one entry per CDR3 protein. The sample contains roughly 500,000 distinct CDR3 sequences, 10% to 13% of which appear only once. Sample: PBMCs, taken before TCRalphabeta/CD19-depleted stem cell transplant. Receptors were obtained from a child aged 2 to 9 with inherited bone marrow failure, due to receive a stem cell transplant.

Remarks on this clonotype: A much larger clone is a single base away; this may be a read error. The rearrangement uses TRBV12-3 or TRBV12-4 and TRBJ2-3, with D perhaps TRBD1 or TRBD2 (5 bases each). The CDR3 loop spans 14 amino acids. CDR3: CASSLSPGRDTRYF. CDR3 DNA sequence: TGTGCCAGCAGTTTGAGCCCGGGACGAGATACGCGGTATTTT.

This clonotype was counted ten times or more. This chain connects TRBV20-1 to TRBJ2-7; perhaps TRBD2 as D (5 bases). The CDR3 is 14 amino acids. Deletions cut 3 bases from V and 0 bases from J, with 12 bases between. CDR1 is DFQATT and CDR2 is SNEGSKA in the germline V gene (reference sequence). This CDR3 is CSASDSAYSYEQYF. CDR3 coding DNA: TGCAGTGCTAGTGATAGCGCTTACTCCTACGAGCAGTACTTC.

A few counts support this clonotype. This rearrangement joins TRBV12-3 or TRBV12-4 to TRBJ2-7; 9 bases fit TRBD2. The CDR3 covers 15 residues. The V segment lost 11 bases and the J segment 1 base; nucleotides outside the gene matches: 12. The CDR3 loop is CASSWGGGGSYEQYF. In nucleotides, the CDR3 is TGTGCCTCCTCTTGGGGCGGGGGGGGATCCTACGAGCAGTACTTC.

The sample holds many counts of this clonotype. V and J are TRBV5-1 and TRBJ2-7; unclear D gene. This CDR3 has 12 amino acids. Germline values: CDR1 SGHRS, CDR2 YFSETQ. Trimming shortened V by 4 bases and J by 3 bases, and 8 bases separated the two germline ends. CDR3 region: CASSGGNYEQYF. The CDR3 region has the DNA TGCGCCAGCAGCGGCGGTAACTACGAGCAGTACTTC.

This clonotype has only one observation. V gene TRBV6-1 combines with J gene TRBJ1-2; TRBD1 is a possible D gene (5 bases). The CDR3 extends over 15 amino acids. V dropped 7 bases and J dropped 3 bases, with 18 bases sitting between them. Germline V gives CDR1 MNHNS, CDR2 SASEGT. In nucleotides, the CDR3 is TGTGCCAGCATCCCGGGGAGGCAGGGTTACTATGGCTACACCTTC. It encodes CASIPGRQGYYGYTF.

The CDR3 DNA is TGTGCCAAACCGGGGGTTACCCCCTACGAGCAGTACTTC. Its translation is CAKPGVTPYEQYF. The V call is TRBV27, the J call TRBJ2-7, with D tentatively TRBD2 (6 bases). The CDR3 consists of 13 residues. The germline V and J ends were trimmed by 10 bases and 2 bases, with 15 bases remaining between them. Germline loops: CDR1 MNHEY, CDR2 SMNVEV (reference sequence).

This clonotype was seen many times. The chain joins TRBV28 to TRBJ2-7; 12 bases are shared with TRBD2. Trimming removed 3 bases from V and 3 bases from J; junction bases left unmatched: 9. The CDR3 covers 17 residues. Germline V gene data show CDR1 as MDHEN and CDR2 as SYDVKM. The CDR3 loop reads CASSLGLAGGHLYEQYF. In nucleotides, the CDR3 is TGTGCCAGCAGTTTGGGGCTAGCGGGAGGGCACCTCTACGAGCAGTACTTC.

This clonotype was seen ten or more times. The V and J genes are TRBV7-9 and TRBJ1-1; no firm D call. Trimming took off 1 base at V and 1 base at J, with 7 bases between the two ends. Germline-derived CDR1 and CDR2 are SEHNR and FQNEAQ (reference sequence). The CDR3 loop spans 14 amino acids. CDR3 coding DNA: TGTGCCAGCAGCTTAGGAGGTCGGAACACTGAAGCTTTCTTT. Translating it yields CASSLGGRNTEAFF.

As for this clonotype: At one end the junction does not follow the germline gene, possibly because of a read error. The rearrangement joins TRBV20-1 to TRBJ2-2; 11 bases align to TRBD2. There are 17 residues in the CDR3. Per the germline V gene, CDR1 is DFQATT and CDR2 is SNEGSKA (reference sequence). The CDR3 DNA reads as TGCTGTGCTAGAGACCTTAGCGGGAGGGGTGACACCGGGGAGCTGTTTTTT. Translated, it gives CCARDLSGRGDTGELFF.

This clonotype has at least ten counts. The rearrangement uses TRBV7-9 and TRBJ2-1; TRBD1 is a possible D gene (5 bases). Germline assignment: CDR1 SEHNR and CDR2 FQNEAQ (reference sequence). V lost 5 bases to trimming and J lost 5 bases, with 7 bases between them. The CDR3 runs 12 residues. As DNA, the CDR3 is TGTGCCAGCAGCCCACAGGACAATGAGCAGTTCTTC. Protein: CASSPQDNEQFF.

This clonotype has ten or more counts. V gene TRBV10-3 combines with J gene TRBJ1-1; a weak D match, TRBD1 (6 bases). V was clipped by 4 bases and J by 0 bases, with 9 bases between them. This CDR3 is built from 14 residues. CDR1 ENHRY and CDR2 SYGVKD come from the germline V gene. The CDR3 here is CAISGGQMNTEAFF. CDR3 nucleotide sequence: TGTGCCATCAGTGGTGGACAGATGAACACTGAAGCTTTCTTT.

V gene TRBV20-1 combines with J gene TRBJ2-7, with D possibly being TRBD1 (5 bases). This CDR3 is built from 14 residues. The V gene lost 0 bases and the J gene lost 2 bases, with 11 bases spanning the gap. CDR1 and CDR2 from the germline V gene are DFQATT and SNEGSKA (reference sequence). CDR3 protein: CSARDWTRAYEQYF. Here the CDR3 DNA reads TGCAGTGCTAGAGATTGGACCAGGGCCTACGAGCAGTACTTC.

This clonotype was detected ten times or more. The gene calls are TRBV29-1 and TRBJ2-2, with 7 positions matching TRBD2. The V and J ends lost 4 bases and 0 bases, in that order; junction bases with no gene match: 5. The CDR3 extends over 15 amino acids. Germline V gives CDR1 SQVTM, CDR2 ANQGSEA. CDR3 DNA: TGCAGCGTTGCTTCCAGCGGGGCGAACACCGGGGAGCTGTTTTTT. This encodes CSVASSGANTGELFF.

This clonotype was counted ten times or more. The chain links TRBV20-1 to TRBJ2-3, with a tentative D call TRBD2 (5 bases). V was cut by 6 bases and J by 0 bases, with 13 bases left in between. There are 14 residues in the CDR3. The germline CDR1 and CDR2 sequences are DFQATT and SNEGSKA (reference sequence). The CDR3 loop reads CSAKERGSTDTQYF. The CDR3 coding sequence is TGCAGTGCCAAAGAACGGGGTAGCACAGATACGCAGTATTTT.